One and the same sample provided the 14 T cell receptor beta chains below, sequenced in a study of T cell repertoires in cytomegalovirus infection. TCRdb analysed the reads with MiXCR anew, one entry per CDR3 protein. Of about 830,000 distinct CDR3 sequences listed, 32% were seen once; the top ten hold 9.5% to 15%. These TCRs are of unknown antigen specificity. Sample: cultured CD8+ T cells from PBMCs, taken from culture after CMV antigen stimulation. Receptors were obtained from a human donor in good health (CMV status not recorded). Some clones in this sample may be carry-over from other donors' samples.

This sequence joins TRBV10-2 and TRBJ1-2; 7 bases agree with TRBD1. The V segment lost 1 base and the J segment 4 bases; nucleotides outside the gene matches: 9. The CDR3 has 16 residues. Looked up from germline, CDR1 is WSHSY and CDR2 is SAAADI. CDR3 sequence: CASSEFGKGASYGYTF. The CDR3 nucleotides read TGCGCCAGCAGTGAGTTTGGGAAGGGGGCAAGCTATGGCTACACCTTC.

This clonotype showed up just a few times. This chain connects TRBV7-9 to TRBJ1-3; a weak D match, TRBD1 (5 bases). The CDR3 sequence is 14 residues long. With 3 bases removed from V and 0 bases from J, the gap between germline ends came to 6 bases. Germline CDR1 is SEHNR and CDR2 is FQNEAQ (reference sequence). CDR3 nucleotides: TGTGCCAGCAGCTTGACAGCCTCTGGAAACACCATATATTTT. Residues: CASSLTASGNTIYF.

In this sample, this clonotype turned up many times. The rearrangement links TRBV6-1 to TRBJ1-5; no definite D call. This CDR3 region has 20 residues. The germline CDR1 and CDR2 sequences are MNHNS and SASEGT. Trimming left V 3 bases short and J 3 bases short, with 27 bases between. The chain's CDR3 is CASSDGISPGVLGYNQPQHF. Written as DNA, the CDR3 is TGTGCCAGCAGTGATGGCATTTCCCCGGGTGTCCTGGGGTACAATCAGCCCCAGCATTTT.

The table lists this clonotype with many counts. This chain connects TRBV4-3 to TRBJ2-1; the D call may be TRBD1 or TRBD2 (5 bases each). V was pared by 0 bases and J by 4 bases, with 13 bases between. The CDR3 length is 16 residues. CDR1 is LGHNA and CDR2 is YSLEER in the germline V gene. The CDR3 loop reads CASSQDGDGAYNEQFF. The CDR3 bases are TGCGCCAGCAGCCAAGATGGGGACGGTGCTTACAATGAGCAGTTCTTC.

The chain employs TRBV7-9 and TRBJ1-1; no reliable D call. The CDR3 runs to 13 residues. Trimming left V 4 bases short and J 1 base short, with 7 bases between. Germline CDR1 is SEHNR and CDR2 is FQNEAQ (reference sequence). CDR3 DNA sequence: TGTGCCAGCAGCTCGGAGGAGAACACTGAAGCTTTCTTT. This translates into CASSSEENTEAFF.

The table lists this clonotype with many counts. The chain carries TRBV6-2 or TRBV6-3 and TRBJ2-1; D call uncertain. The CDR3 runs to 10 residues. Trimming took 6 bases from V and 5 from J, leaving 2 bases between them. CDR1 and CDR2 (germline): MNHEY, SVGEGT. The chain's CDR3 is CASSNNEQFF. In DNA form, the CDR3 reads TGTGCCAGCAGCAACAATGAGCAGTTCTTC.

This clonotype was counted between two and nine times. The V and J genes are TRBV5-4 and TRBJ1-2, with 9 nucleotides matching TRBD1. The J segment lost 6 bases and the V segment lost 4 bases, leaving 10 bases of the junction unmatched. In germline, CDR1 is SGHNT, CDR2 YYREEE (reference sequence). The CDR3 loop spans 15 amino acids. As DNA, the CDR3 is TGTGCCAGCAGCCTTAACAGGGGGCACGCAGATGGCTACACCTTC. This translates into CASSLNRGHADGYTF.

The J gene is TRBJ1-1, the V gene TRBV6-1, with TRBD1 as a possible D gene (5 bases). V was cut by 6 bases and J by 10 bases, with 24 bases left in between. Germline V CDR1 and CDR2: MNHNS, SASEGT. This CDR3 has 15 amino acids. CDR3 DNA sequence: TGTGCCAGCAGGGGCTGGGGGGGGTTCGACAATGGAGCTTTCTTT. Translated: CASRGWGGFDNGAFF.

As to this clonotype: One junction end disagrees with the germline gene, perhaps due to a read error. The CDR3 protein is CASSLGTSVISYNEQLF. CDR3 coding DNA: TGTGCCAGCAGCTTGGGGACTAGCGTGATCTCCTACAATGAGCAGCTCTTC. The chain combines TRBV7-2 with TRBJ2-1, with 10 bases aligning to TRBD2. This CDR3 is built from 17 residues. The germline V gene has CDR1 SGHTA and CDR2 FQGNSA.

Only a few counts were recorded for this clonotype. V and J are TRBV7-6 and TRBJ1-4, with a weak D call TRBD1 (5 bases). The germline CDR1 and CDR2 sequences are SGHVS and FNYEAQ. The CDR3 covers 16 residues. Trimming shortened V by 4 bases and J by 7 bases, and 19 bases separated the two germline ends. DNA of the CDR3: TGTGCCAGCAGCTCTAGGGTGGCGGAGAGGGGTGAAAAACTGTTTTTT. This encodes CASSSRVAERGEKLFF.

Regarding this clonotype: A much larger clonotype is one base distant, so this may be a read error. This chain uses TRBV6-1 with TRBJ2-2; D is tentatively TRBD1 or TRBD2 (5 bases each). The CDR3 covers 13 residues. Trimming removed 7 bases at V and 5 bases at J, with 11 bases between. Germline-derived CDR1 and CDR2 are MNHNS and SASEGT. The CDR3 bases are TGTGCCAGCACCGGGGCAGGAACCGGGGAGCTGTTTTTT. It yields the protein CASTGAGTGELFF.

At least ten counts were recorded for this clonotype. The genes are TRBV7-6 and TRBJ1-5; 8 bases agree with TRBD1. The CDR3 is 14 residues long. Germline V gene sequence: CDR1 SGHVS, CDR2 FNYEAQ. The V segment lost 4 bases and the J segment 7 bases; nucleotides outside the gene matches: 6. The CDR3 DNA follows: TGTGCCAGCAGCTCCGGACAGGGTGAACAGCCCCAGCATTTT. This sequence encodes CASSSGQGEQPQHF.

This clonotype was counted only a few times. CDR3 sequence: CASSSRQASSYNEQFF. CDR3 sequence (DNA): TGTGCCAGCAGCTCGAGACAGGCGTCCTCCTACAATGAGCAGTTCTTC. The chain is built from TRBV7-9 and TRBJ2-1, with D possibly TRBD1 on 6 matching bases. Germline V gives CDR1 SEHNR, CDR2 FQNEAQ (reference sequence). Trimming stripped 4 bases from V and 0 bases from J, with 13 bases between. The CDR3 consists of 16 residues.

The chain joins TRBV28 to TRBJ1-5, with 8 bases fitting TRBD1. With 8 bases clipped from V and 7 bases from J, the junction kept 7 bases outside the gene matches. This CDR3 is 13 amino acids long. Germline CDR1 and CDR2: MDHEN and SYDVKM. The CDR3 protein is CASEARGLQPQHF. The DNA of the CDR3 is TGTGCCAGCGAGGCCAGGGGGCTCCAGCCCCAGCATTTT.